Included here is one T cell receptor (beta chain) sequence, with context. This CDR3 spans 14 amino acids. Germline lookup yields CDR1 KGHSH and CDR2 LQKENI. The V and J ends lost 2 bases and 4 bases respectively, with 12 bases between them. The method was immunoSEQ multiplex PCR; TCRdb's version includes in-frame clones alone and lacks a portion of them. The table has roughly 93,000 clones, 90% to 96% seen once. This specimen comes from a study of technical replicates of blood from a handful of donors. The sequenced sample consisted of T cells isolated from PBMCs. This clonotype originated in a human donor in good health. The chain links TRBV18 to TRBJ2-7; D unclear. In DNA, the CDR3 is TGTGCCAGCTCACCAACCCAGGTACTGTACGAGCAGTACTTC. This sequence encodes CASSPTQVLYEQYF.